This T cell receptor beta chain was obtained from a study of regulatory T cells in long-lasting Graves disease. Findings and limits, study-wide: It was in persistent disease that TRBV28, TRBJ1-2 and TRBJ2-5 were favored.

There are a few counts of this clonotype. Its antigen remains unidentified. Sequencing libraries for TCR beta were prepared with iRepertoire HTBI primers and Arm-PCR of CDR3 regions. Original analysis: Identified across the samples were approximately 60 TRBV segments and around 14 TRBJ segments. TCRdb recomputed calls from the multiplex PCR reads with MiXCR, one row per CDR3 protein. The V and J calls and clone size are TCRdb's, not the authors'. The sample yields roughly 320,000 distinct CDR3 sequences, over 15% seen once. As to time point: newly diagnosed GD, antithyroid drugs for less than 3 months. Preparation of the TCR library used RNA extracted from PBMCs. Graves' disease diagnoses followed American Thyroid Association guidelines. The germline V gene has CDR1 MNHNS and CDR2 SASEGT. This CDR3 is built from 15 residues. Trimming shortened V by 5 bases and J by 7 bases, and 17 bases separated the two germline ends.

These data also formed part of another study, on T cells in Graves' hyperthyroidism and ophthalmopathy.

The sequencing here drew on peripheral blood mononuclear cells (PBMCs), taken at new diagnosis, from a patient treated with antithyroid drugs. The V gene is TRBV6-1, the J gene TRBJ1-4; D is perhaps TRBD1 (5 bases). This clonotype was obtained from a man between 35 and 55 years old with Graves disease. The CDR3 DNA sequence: TGTGCCAGCAGTCCGGCGGCAGGTGGGGGTGAAAAACTGTTTTTT. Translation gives CASSPAAGGGEKLFF.